These 3 T cell receptor beta chains share one sample of origin, sequenced in a study of cytomegalovirus exposure and HLA in healthy donors. Profiling relied on immunoSEQ multiplex PCR, and the TCRdb table lists in-frame clones only, not all of them. The repertoire has some 150,000 clones, about 91% of them found once; the top ten carry less than 5.5%. Sequenced material: PBMCs. These receptors originate from a man younger than 30 in good health and CMV-seropositive.

V usage is TRBV9 and J usage is TRBJ1-2; TRBD1 matches 8 bases. CDR1 and CDR2 (germline): SGDLS, YYNGEE. The CDR3 has 14 amino acids. Trimming cost V 3 bases and J 1 base; bases outside gene matches: 2. CDR3 sequence (DNA): TGTGCCAGCAGCGCCACAGGGGGTAACTATGGCTACACCTTC. Its translation: CASSATGGNYGYTF.

The chain carries TRBV29-1 and TRBJ2-3; maybe TRBD2 (7 bases). Per germline, CDR1 SQVTM and CDR2 ANQGSEA. Trimming pared 8 bases from V and 3 bases from J, leaving 15 bases between. CDR3 length equals 13 residues. DNA of the CDR3: TGCAGCCTAAGGGGGGGGCTTACAGATACGCAGTATTTT. This translates into CSLRGGLTDTQYF.

The chain employs TRBV7-9 and TRBJ2-2; TRBD1 matches at 7 bases. The CDR3 is made up of 15 amino acids. Germline V lookup: CDR1 SEHNR, CDR2 FQNEAQ (reference sequence). V was pared by 5 bases and J by 3 bases, with 6 bases of the junction left unmatched. CDR3 bases: TGTGCCAGCAGCCTGGGACAGACCCACACCGGGGAGCTGTTTTTT. This translates into CASSLGQTHTGELFF.